This note documents a single T cell receptor (beta chain) sequence. Its antigen remains unknown. This sample stems from a study of T-cell reconstitution after alpha-beta-depleted transplantation in children. General observations from the study: Several hundred rapidly expanded clones from non-depleted graft cells reportedly supplied alpha-beta T cells about two months post-transplant. Surviving recipient cells, namely T cells and thymic progenitors, were the source of high day-60 TCRbeta diversity in some patients.

Unique molecular identifiers featured in how the TCRbeta library was prepared. Using its own MiXCR run on the PCR reads, TCRdb lists one record per CDR3 protein. The table lists 440,000 or so distinct CDR3 sequences, over 40% of them singletons. Germline V CDR1 and CDR2: DFQATT, SNEGSKA (reference sequence). This CDR3 comprises 16 residues. Trimming cost V 6 bases and J 0 bases, with 18 bases left between them. The V gene is TRBV20-1, the J gene TRBJ1-5; D may be TRBD1 (5 bases). The source was PBMCs, collected before TCRalphabeta/CD19-depleted stem cell transplant. This receptor was obtained from a girl aged 2 to 9 with aplastic anemia, due to receive a stem cell transplant. The CDR3: CSARDPQGDSNQPQHF. The CDR3 coding sequence is TGCAGTGCCCGGGACCCCCAAGGGGATAGCAATCAGCCCCAGCATTTT.